The 4 T cell receptor beta chains below were found in one sample sequenced in a study of blood T cell repertoires in COVID-19. Assay used: immunoSEQ multiplex PCR; TCRdb lists only in-frame clones, some missing. Among 300,000 to 400,000 clones listed, 88% were seen once. What was sequenced was peripheral blood. These TCRs come from a woman in her fifties or sixties with active or convalescent COVID-19.

The chain carries TRBV28 and TRBJ1-2; 9 nucleotides line up with TRBD1. The CDR3 runs to 15 residues. Germline-derived CDR1 and CDR2 are MDHEN and SYDVKM. The trim removed 8 bases at V and 5 bases at J, leaving 12 bases unmatched. In DNA form, the CDR3 reads TGTGCCAGCTTGATAGGACAGGGGAAAGGGTATGGCTACACCTTC. Its protein product is CASLIGQGKGYGYTF.

Of note for this clone: Relative to the germline gene, one junction end is altered; a read error may explain this. V is TRBV7-7 and J is TRBJ2-5, with 7 positions matching TRBD2. In germline, CDR1 is SSHAT, CDR2 FNYEAQ (reference sequence). CDR3 length: 16 amino acids. Written as DNA, the CDR3 is TGTGCTAGCAGCTTAGAGGGCGGGAGTCCCCGAGAGACCCAGTACTTC. Translation: CASSLEGGSPRETQYF.

This clone showed up just a few times. The chain recombines TRBV29-1 with TRBJ1-1, with 9 bases aligning to TRBD1. The germline gives CDR1 SQVTM, CDR2 ANQGSEA. This CDR3 is 14 amino acids long. V lost 7 bases and J lost 1; bases outside the gene matches: 7. As DNA, the CDR3 is TGCAGCGCCCGCGTGGGACAGGGGAACACTGAAGCTTTCTTT. Protein sequence: CSARVGQGNTEAFF.

The chain has TRBV4-1 and TRBJ2-2; D is perhaps TRBD1 (6 bases). The germline CDR1 and CDR2 sequences are MGHRA and YSYEKL. Between the trimmed V and J ends, which lost 6 bases and 1 base, there was a span of 12 bases. The CDR3 totals 15 residues. The CDR3 coding sequence is TGCGCCAGCAGTAAGACAGGCTGGAACACCGGGGAGCTGTTTTTT. It codes for CASSKTGWNTGELFF.